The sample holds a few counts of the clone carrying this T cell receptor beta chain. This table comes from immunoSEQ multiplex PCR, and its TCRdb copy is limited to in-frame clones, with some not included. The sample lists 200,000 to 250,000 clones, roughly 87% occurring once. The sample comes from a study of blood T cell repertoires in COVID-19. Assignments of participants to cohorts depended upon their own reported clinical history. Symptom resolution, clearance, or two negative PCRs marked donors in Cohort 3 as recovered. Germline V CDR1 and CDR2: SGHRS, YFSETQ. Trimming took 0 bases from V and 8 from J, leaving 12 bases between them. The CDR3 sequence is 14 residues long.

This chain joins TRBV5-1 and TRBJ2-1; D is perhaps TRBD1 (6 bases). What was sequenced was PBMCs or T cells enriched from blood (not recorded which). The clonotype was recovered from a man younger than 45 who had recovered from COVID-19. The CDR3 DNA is TGCGCCAGCAGCTTGGGTGGGGGCAAGGATGAGCAGTTCTTC. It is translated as CASSLGGGKDEQFF.